A single sample is the source of the 26 T cell receptor beta chains below, sequenced in a study of T-cell memory formation after mild COVID-19. TCRdb re-analysed the 5' RACE reads in MiXCR, keeping a single row per CDR3 protein. The profile covers 390,000 or so distinct CDR3 sequences, with roughly 15% appearing a single time and approximately 21% taken by the ten largest. The material sequenced was PBMCs or a T cell subset sorted from them (not recorded which). The source of these receptors is a man aged 18 to 30 who had mild COVID-19 (a few samples of this study predate the infection). Cell type and time point are not known.

V usage is TRBV6-6 and J usage is TRBJ2-1; TRBD2 matches at 9 bases. The germline gives CDR1 MNHNY, CDR2 SVGAGI (reference sequence). Losses at the gene ends were 2 bases for V and 9 bases for J; bases not matched to a gene: 5. The CDR3 loop spans 14 amino acids. The CDR3 here is CASSYSGGPGEQFF. CDR3 sequence (DNA): TGTGCCAGCAGTTACAGCGGGGGGCCAGGTGAGCAGTTCTTC.

This chain joins TRBV3-1 and TRBJ2-2, with D hard to call. This CDR3 contains 14 residues. Germline V gives CDR1 LGHDT, CDR2 YNNKEL (reference sequence). V shed 2 bases and J shed 0 bases, with 4 bases lying between them. The CDR3 loop is CASSQMANTGELFF. In DNA, the CDR3 is TGTGCCAGCAGCCAAATGGCGAACACCGGGGAGCTGTTTTTT.

This clonotype has at least ten counts. This sequence joins TRBV28 and TRBJ2-7; perhaps TRBD1 as D (6 bases). V was cut by 6 bases and J by 1 base, with 10 bases left in between. CDR3 size: 13 residues. The germline gives CDR1 MDHEN, CDR2 SYDVKM. CDR3 nucleotide sequence: TGTGCCAGCAGCCCCGGACAGTCCTACGAGCAGTACGTC. Translated: CASSPGQSYEQYV.

In its sample, this clonotype was seen a few times. This chain connects TRBV7-2 to TRBJ2-2, with TRBD1 matching 9 bases. The CDR3 has 19 amino acids. Per germline, CDR1 SGHTA and CDR2 FQGNSA. J was trimmed by 7 bases and V by 4 bases; bases with no gene match: 19. In DNA form, the CDR3 reads TGTGCCAGCAGCTCCTTGGGACAGGGTTTGACGGGTCGAGTCGGGGAGCTGTTTTTT. It encodes CASSSLGQGLTGRVGELFF.

This clonotype was picked up a small number of times. This chain links TRBV11-3 with TRBJ2-1; tentatively, D is TRBD1 (5 bases). CDR1 and CDR2 (germline): SGHNT, YENEEA. Trimming pared 5 bases from V and 9 bases from J, leaving 14 bases between. The CDR3 is made up of 13 amino acids. CDR3 nucleotide sequence: TGTGCCAGCAGCAGACAGAGTAGTCCTGAGCAGTTCTTC. Its protein is CASSRQSSPEQFF.

The chain couples TRBV6-6 to TRBJ2-7, with D perhaps TRBD2 (5 bases). The germline V gene has CDR1 MNHNY and CDR2 SVGAGI (reference sequence). Between the trimmed V and J ends, which lost 7 bases and 6 bases, there was a span of 19 bases. The CDR3 extends over 14 amino acids. The CDR3 spells CASMRTGEMGEQYV. The CDR3 bases are TGTGCCAGCATGAGGACCGGGGAGATGGGCGAGCAGTACGTC.

The V gene is TRBV4-3, the J gene TRBJ1-1; D gene unclear. From germline, CDR1 is LGHNA and CDR2 YSLEER. The CDR3 runs 13 residues. V was trimmed by 4 bases and J by 4 bases, leaving 10 bases between them. The CDR3 here is CASSRVGITEAFF. The CDR3 DNA reads as TGCGCCAGCAGCCGCGTGGGGATCACTGAAGCTTTCTTT.

The chain joins TRBV6-6 to TRBJ1-5; D is possibly TRBD1 (5 bases). The CDR3 runs 17 residues. Between the trimmed V and J ends, which lost 6 bases and 3 bases, there was a span of 21 bases. Germline lookup yields CDR1 MNHNY and CDR2 SVGAGI (reference sequence). The CDR3 DNA reads TGTGCCAGCAGCCCCTCGGTGGGGGGTTGGGACAATCAGCCCCAGCATTTT. Its translation: CASSPSVGGWDNQPQHF.

This clonotype showed up many times. This sequence joins TRBV3-1 and TRBJ2-3; tentative D call: TRBD1 (6 bases). The CDR3 is 13 amino acids. Germline CDR1 reads LGHDT; CDR2 reads YNNKEL (reference sequence). Trimming took 4 bases from V and 4 from J, leaving 9 bases between them. CDR3 in amino acids: CASSPSGADTQYF. As DNA, the CDR3 is TGTGCCAGCAGCCCCTCAGGGGCAGATACGCAGTATTTT.

This clonotype occurred a few times. The V and J genes are TRBV29-1 and TRBJ2-5; 10 bases agree with TRBD1. This CDR3 has 16 amino acids. After removal of 6 bases from V and 5 bases from J, the junction contained 15 bases not matched to a gene. CDR1 SQVTM and CDR2 ANQGSEA come from the germline V gene. As DNA, the CDR3 is TGCAGCGTCCGCGGGACAGGGGCGATTATTTTGGAGACCCAGTACTTC. This encodes CSVRGTGAIILETQYF.

This clonotype was seen ten or more times. J is TRBJ2-7 and V is TRBV6-5; 11 nucleotides match TRBD1. Germline lookup yields CDR1 MNHEY and CDR2 SVGAGI. With 5 bases clipped from V and 4 bases from J, the junction kept 4 bases outside the gene matches. The CDR3 has 14 amino acids. The CDR3 loop is CASSPGQGGYEQYV. The CDR3 DNA reads TGTGCCAGCAGTCCGGGACAGGGGGGGTACGAGCAGTACGTC.

The CDR3: CASSLMGAFF. The CDR3 DNA follows: TGTGCCAGCAGCTTAATGGGAGCTTTCTTT. The V gene is TRBV7-9, the J gene TRBJ1-1; D unresolved. Trimming removed 2 bases from V and 10 bases from J, with 5 bases in between. This CDR3 is 10 amino acids long. The V gene's germline CDR1 is SEHNR and CDR2 FQNEAQ (reference sequence).

The V call is TRBV11-1, the J call TRBJ1-1, with D perhaps matching TRBD1 (6 bases). V was pared by 5 bases and J by 1 base, with 14 bases between. CDR1 is SGHAT and CDR2 is FQDESV in the germline V gene (reference sequence). The CDR3 has 15 amino acids. This CDR3 is CASSKATGGNTEAFF. The CDR3 DNA reads TGTGCCAGCAGCAAAGCGACAGGAGGGAACACTGAAGCTTTCTTT. Filled out from reference TRBV11-1 and TRBJ1-1, the complete variable domain reads EAEVAQSPRYKITEKSQAVAFWCDPISGHATLYWYRQILGQGPELLVQFQDESVVDDSQLPKDRFSAERLKGVDSTLKIQPAELGDSAMYLCASSKATGGNTEAFFGQGTRLTVV.

The chain has TRBV9 and TRBJ2-5, with TRBD1 matching 7 bases. Germline V gene sequence: CDR1 SGDLS, CDR2 YYNGEE. The junction had 10 bases not matched to a gene; V was cut back by 3 bases and J by 2 bases. The CDR3 is 16 residues long. The CDR3 loop reads CASSGTGAGLQETQYF. DNA of the CDR3: TGTGCCAGCAGCGGTACAGGGGCCGGGTTACAAGAGACCCAGTACTTC.

There are a few counts of this clonotype. This chain links TRBV5-1 with TRBJ2-5; 7 bases fit TRBD2. The junction had 8 bases not matched to a gene; V was cut back by 7 bases and J by 2 bases. The CDR3 is 14 residues long. Germline V gene data show CDR1 as SGHRS and CDR2 as YFSETQ. Here the CDR3 DNA reads TGCGCCAGCTACCCGTCCGGGAGGCAAGAGACCCAGTACTTC. Amino acids: CASYPSGRQETQYF.

This clonotype was found a few times. This CDR3 reads CSVMTGLAGGLTGELFF. The CDR3 coding sequence is TGCAGCGTGATGACTGGACTAGCGGGGGGGCTCACCGGGGAGCTGTTTTTT. The genes are TRBV29-1 and TRBJ2-2, with 15 bases fitting TRBD2. The junction had 9 bases not matched to a gene; V was cut back by 6 bases and J by 4 bases. This CDR3 contains 17 residues. Germline V gene sequence: CDR1 SQVTM, CDR2 ANQGSEA.

This clonotype has more than one count but fewer than ten. The rearrangement joins TRBV18 to TRBJ2-3, with D tentatively TRBD2 (5 bases). From germline, CDR1 is KGHSH and CDR2 LQKENI. V lost 0 bases to trimming and J lost 6 bases, with 7 bases between them. The CDR3 has 13 residues. The CDR3: CASSPPSGDTQYF. For the CDR3, the DNA is TGTGCCAGCTCACCACCGTCGGGGGATACGCAGTATTTT. The full variable domain, its missing parts supplied by reference TRBV18 and TRBJ2-3, is NAGVMQNPRHLVRRRGQEARLRCSPMKGHSHVYWYRQLPEEGLKFMVYLQKENIIDESGMPKERFSAEFPKEGPSILRIQQVVRGDSAAYFCASSPPSGDTQYFGPGTRLTVL.

The V call is TRBV30, the J call TRBJ2-5; TRBD2 is a possible D gene (5 bases). V gave up 2 bases and J gave up 11 bases, with 12 bases separating them. CDR1 is GTSNPN, CDR2 SVGIG, per germline (reference sequence). The CDR3 spans 11 residues. This chain's CDR3 is CAWSSAEGQYF. CDR3 in DNA: TGTGCCTGGAGTAGTGCCGAGGGACAGTACTTC.

This rearrangement joins TRBV4-3 to TRBJ2-1, with 8 nucleotides matching TRBD2. This CDR3 contains 17 residues. The ends lost 1 base at V and 0 bases at J; junction bases unmatched: 5. Looked up from germline, CDR1 is LGHNA and CDR2 is YSLEER. DNA of the CDR3: TGCGCCAGCAGCCAAGCCGCGGGAGGCAGCTCCTACAATGAGCAGTTCTTC. It codes for CASSQAAGGSSYNEQFF.

This clonotype has more than one count but fewer than ten. The rearrangement uses TRBV4-2 and TRBJ2-2; no clear D gene. CDR1 and CDR2 from the germline V gene are LGHNA and YNFKEQ. Trimming took 0 bases from V and 6 from J, leaving 8 bases between them. The CDR3 spans 14 residues. The CDR3 sequence is CASSQDRSAGELFF. The CDR3 region has the DNA TGTGCCAGCAGCCAAGATAGGAGCGCCGGGGAGCTGTTTTTT.

This clonotype was counted only a few times. The chain recombines TRBV13 with TRBJ2-7; D might be TRBD1 (6 bases). Germline assignment: CDR1 PRHDT and CDR2 FYEKMQ (reference sequence). V lost 8 bases and J 2 bases, leaving 13 bases between the germline ends. This CDR3 region has 13 residues. CDR3 in DNA: TGTGCCAGCCGCAACGCAGGGGCCTACGAGCAGTACTTC. Encoded protein: CASRNAGAYEQYF.

The chain combines TRBV14 with TRBJ2-2; D may be TRBD1 (6 bases). This CDR3 is 18 amino acids long. Trimming cost V 3 bases and J 3 bases, with 20 bases left between them. The germline V gene has CDR1 SGHDN and CDR2 FVKESK. The CDR3 sequence is CASSQTRLRAGDTGELFF. The CDR3 DNA is TGTGCCAGCAGCCAGACGCGCCTACGGGCAGGGGACACCGGGGAGCTGTTTTTT.

Concerning this clonotype itself: At one end, the junction sequence differs from germline, possibly due to a read error. The chain uses TRBV4-3 and TRBJ1-2; D uncertain. Germline V gene lookup returns CDR1 LGHNA and CDR2 YSLEER. The CDR3 consists of 13 residues. CDR3 coding DNA: TGCGCCAGCAGCCAAGATCAAGCAGGTGGCTACGCCTTC. Its protein product is CASSQDQAGGYAF.

This clonotype was observed a handful of times. CDR3 loop: CASSPRGLDTQYF. Written as DNA, the CDR3 is TGTGCCAGCAGCCCCCGCGGACTGGATACGCAGTATTTT. The V call is TRBV7-9, the J call TRBJ2-3, with D possibly being TRBD2 (5 bases). V lost 5 bases and J 6 bases, leaving 12 bases between the germline ends. The germline V gene has CDR1 SEHNR and CDR2 FQNEAQ (reference sequence). This CDR3 region has 13 residues.

This clonotype was detected only a few times. The V and J genes are TRBV6-6 and TRBJ2-5; TRBD1 or TRBD2 may be the D gene (6 bases each). With 2 bases removed from V and 5 bases from J, the gap between germline ends came to 15 bases. The CDR3 spans 15 residues. The germline gives CDR1 MNHNY, CDR2 SVGAGI (reference sequence). The CDR3 DNA reads TGTGCCAGCAGTTACAGGAGGGGGAGGCAGGAGACCCAGTACTTC. This encodes CASSYRRGRQETQYF.

The chain has TRBV6-5 and TRBJ2-1; D is perhaps TRBD1 (5 bases). V was trimmed by 9 bases and J by 2 bases, leaving 14 bases between them. Germline V gene data show CDR1 as MNHEY and CDR2 as SVGAGI. This CDR3 is built from 14 residues. CDR3 residues: CASRGLQAYNEQFF. In DNA form, the CDR3 reads TGTGCCAGTAGGGGCCTGCAGGCCTACAATGAGCAGTTCTTC.